These 31 T cell receptor beta chains were all obtained from the same sample, sequenced in a study of blood T cells in healthy people across ages. A J-beta primer mix and a sample-barcoded 5' primer were used in a second PCR of about 7 to 12 cycles. TCRdb fed the 5' RACE reads into MiXCR, producing one record per CDR3 protein. This sample yields approximately 360,000 distinct CDR3 sequences, of which roughly half are seen a single time; under 65% belongs to the top ten. Sequenced material: blood. These receptors were taken from a man between 60 and 75 years old in good health.

The chain is built from TRBV6-2 or TRBV6-3 and TRBJ2-1; 14 nucleotides line up with TRBD2. The CDR3 totals 16 residues. Trimming at V came to 5 bases and at J to 9 bases, leaving 9 bases not matched to a gene. CDR1 MNHEY and CDR2 SVGEGT come from the germline V gene. The CDR3 region is CASSRTSGGLRGEQFF. The CDR3 nucleotides read TGTGCCAGCAGTCGGACTAGCGGGGGGCTAAGGGGTGAGCAGTTCTTC.

As for this clonotype: This clone may be a read error of a much larger clone one base away. This chain joins TRBV20-1 and TRBJ2-5; D is uncertain. The CDR3 has 12 amino acids. From germline, CDR1 is DFQATT and CDR2 SNEGSKA (reference sequence). V dropped 7 bases and J dropped 2 bases, with 11 bases sitting between them. For the CDR3, the DNA is TGCAGTGTCGGCCATGAACAAGAGACCCAGTACTTC. Its protein is CSVGHEQETQYF.

The V call is TRBV5-1, the J call TRBJ2-3; 7 bases are a match to TRBD2. From germline, CDR1 is SGHRS and CDR2 YFSETQ. The junction had 8 bases not matched to a gene; V was cut back by 0 bases and J by 1 base. This CDR3 is 17 amino acids long. For the CDR3, the DNA is TGCGCCAGCAGCTTGGGAGTTGTGCTAGCGGGCACAGATACGCAGTATTTT. Its protein product is CASSLGVVLAGTDTQYF.

This chain connects TRBV6-5 to TRBJ2-5; a possible D gene is TRBD2 (6 bases). Per germline, CDR1 MNHEY and CDR2 SVGAGI. Trimming removed 5 bases at V and 9 bases at J, with 22 bases between. The CDR3 length is 15 residues. The CDR3 sequence is CASSDTGRPGEAQYF. The DNA for the CDR3 is TGTGCCAGCAGTGACACCGGGAGACCCGGAGAAGCCCAGTACTTC.

This rearrangement joins TRBV6-5 to TRBJ2-5; 7 bases agree with TRBD2. Germline assignment: CDR1 MNHEY and CDR2 SVGAGI. The V and J ends lost 4 bases and 11 bases, in that order; junction bases with no gene match: 22. This CDR3 comprises 17 residues. CDR3 nucleotide sequence: TGTGCCAGCAGTTCCCACCAAAGGGGCGGGAGTAGAGATGAGCAGTACTTC. Its translation is CASSSHQRGGSRDEQYF.

The chain recombines TRBV7-9 with TRBJ1-2; maybe TRBD1 (5 bases). Germline CDR1 SEHNR, CDR2 FQNEAQ (reference sequence). This CDR3 comprises 15 residues. The V end was cut by 1 base, the J end by 4 bases, with 13 bases between. This chain's CDR3 is CASSLGGAVGYGYTF. Here the CDR3 DNA reads TGTGCCAGCAGCTTAGGAGGGGCCGTTGGCTATGGCTACACCTTC.

This clonotype appeared once. The chain uses TRBV20-1 and TRBJ2-5, with 9 bases aligning to TRBD2. V shed 1 base and J 0 bases; nucleotides not matched to a gene: 9. This CDR3 contains 17 residues. Per germline, CDR1 DFQATT and CDR2 SNEGSKA (reference sequence). The CDR3 is CSARGASGKSYQETQYF. The CDR3 DNA reads as TGCAGTGCTAGAGGGGCTAGCGGGAAATCGTACCAAGAGACCCAGTACTTC.

This clonotype was seen more than once but under ten times. This rearrangement joins TRBV10-1 to TRBJ2-5, with TRBD2 as a possible D gene (6 bases). CDR1 is WNHNN, CDR2 SYGVQD, per germline (reference sequence). The CDR3 is 14 amino acids. Trimming took off 0 bases at V and 6 bases at J, with 11 bases between the two ends. The CDR3 protein is CASSESGGVKTQYF. The DNA of the CDR3 is TGCGCCAGCAGTGAGTCCGGCGGGGTGAAGACCCAGTACTTC.

This clonotype was observed a few times. V and J are TRBV4-1 and TRBJ2-3, with a possible D match to TRBD1 (6 bases). Germline values: CDR1 MGHRA, CDR2 YSYEKL. V was clipped by 4 bases and J by 2 bases, with 10 bases between them. The CDR3 runs 14 residues. The CDR3 protein is CASSLDRNTDTQYF. CDR3 bases: TGCGCCAGCAGCCTAGACAGGAACACAGATACGCAGTATTTT.

V gene TRBV20-1 combines with J gene TRBJ2-3, with TRBD1 matching over 8 bases. Germline CDR1 and CDR2: DFQATT and SNEGSKA (reference sequence). The CDR3 loop spans 16 amino acids. The V and J ends lost 1 base and 3 bases, in that order; junction bases with no gene match: 9. The CDR3 region is CSARGVQGVRTDTQYF. CDR3 DNA: TGCAGTGCTAGAGGGGTACAGGGGGTGAGAACAGATACGCAGTATTTT.

The chain combines TRBV12-5 with TRBJ1-2; 9 bases line up with TRBD1. This CDR3 region has 16 residues. Germline CDR1 and CDR2: LGHNT and FRNRAP. J lost 4 bases, V lost 0 bases, and 6 bases had no gene match. The chain's CDR3 is CASGLVRGTGSYGYTF. DNA of the CDR3: TGTGCTAGTGGTTTGGTACGGGGGACAGGGTCCTATGGCTACACCTTC.

The chain recombines TRBV7-2 with TRBJ1-2; unclear D gene. Germline V gives CDR1 SGHTA, CDR2 FQGNSA. V lost 5 bases and J 8 bases, leaving 9 bases between the germline ends. CDR3 length: 11 residues. In DNA form, the CDR3 reads TGTGCCAGCAGCCCCTCACTAGGCTACACCTTC. It specifies CASSPSLGYTF.

The J gene is TRBJ2-5, the V gene TRBV20-1; 9 positions agree with TRBD1. V trimming: 0 bases; J trimming: 11 bases; junction bases outside the gene matches: 13. This CDR3 has 15 residues. CDR1 DFQATT and CDR2 SNEGSKA come from the germline V gene (reference sequence). The DNA of the CDR3 is TGCAGTGCTAGAGATGCCGGACAGGGGTCCTCGAAGCAGTACTTC. Translated, it gives CSARDAGQGSSKQYF.

The chain couples TRBV5-1 to TRBJ2-1; TRBD2 agrees at 8 bases. V was pared by 6 bases and J by 2 bases, with 4 bases of the junction left unmatched. Germline-derived CDR1 and CDR2 are SGHRS and YFSETQ. The CDR3 has 14 residues. The CDR3 nucleotides are TGCGCCAGCATGACGGGAGGGGCCTACAATGAGCAGTTCTTC. Translated: CASMTGGAYNEQFF.

The chain couples TRBV7-2 to TRBJ1-5; D is uncertain. The germline V and J ends were trimmed by 2 bases and 4 bases, with 6 bases remaining between them. This CDR3 region has 13 residues. CDR1 and CDR2 from the germline V gene are SGHTA and FQGNSA. DNA of the CDR3: TGTGCCAGCAGCTTAAGTCCGAATCAGCCCCAGCATTTT. As protein: CASSLSPNQPQHF.

The chain is built from TRBV28 and TRBJ2-7, with 8 bases that match TRBD2. Germline V lookup: CDR1 MDHEN, CDR2 SYDVKM. Unmatched junction bases numbered 7, after V lost 1 base and J lost 2 bases. The CDR3 has 16 amino acids. CDR3: CASSLFGAGGAYEQYF. CDR3 nucleotide sequence: TGTGCCAGCAGTTTATTCGGTGCGGGAGGCGCCTACGAGCAGTACTTC.

With respect to this clonotype: A read error may be the cause here, since a much bigger clone is one base away. The gene calls are TRBV28 and TRBJ1-2; 11 nucleotides agree with TRBD1. The CDR3 loop spans 14 amino acids. The germline V gene has CDR1 MDHEN and CDR2 SYDVKM. CDR3: CVSSPPGQGDGYTF. The CDR3 nucleotides read TGTGTCAGCAGTCCACCGGGACAGGGGGATGGCTACACCTTC.

The gene calls are TRBV7-3 and TRBJ2-5, with D perhaps TRBD1 or TRBD2 (6 bases each). The CDR3 contains 16 residues. The germline V gene encodes CDR1 SGHTA and CDR2 FQGTGA. The germline V and J ends were trimmed by 5 bases and 5 bases, with 21 bases remaining between them. CDR3: CASSPTGTGRMETQYF. The CDR3 nucleotides read TGTGCCAGCAGCCCAACGGGAACAGGGAGGATGGAGACCCAGTACTTC.

The sample holds a few counts of this clonotype. The chain combines TRBV5-1 with TRBJ2-3, with D uncertain. Trimming removed 0 bases at V and 2 bases at J, with 4 bases between. The CDR3 is 13 residues long. Germline CDR1 is SGHRS and CDR2 is YFSETQ. The CDR3 region is CASSLDATDTQYF. The CDR3 bases are TGCGCCAGCAGCTTGGATGCCACAGATACGCAGTATTTT.

This clonotype was observed many times. The CDR3 DNA reads TGCGCCAGCAGCCAAGGTAGCACAGATACGCAGTATTTT. Its protein is CASSQGSTDTQYF. The chain recombines TRBV5-1 with TRBJ2-3, with D unresolved. The germline V gene has CDR1 SGHRS and CDR2 YFSETQ. CDR3 length equals 13 residues. V shed 4 bases and J shed 0 bases, with 6 bases lying between them.

The sample holds many counts of this clonotype. V usage is TRBV11-2 and J usage is TRBJ1-5; 8 bases line up with TRBD1. Germline lookup yields CDR1 SGHAT and CDR2 FQNNGV. The CDR3 has 16 amino acids. Trimming removed 5 bases from V and 8 bases from J; junction bases left unmatched: 14. CDR3 loop: CASSPRDRRLWKPQHF. CDR3 sequence (DNA): TGTGCCAGCAGCCCGAGGGACAGGCGCCTTTGGAAGCCCCAGCATTTT.

There are a few counts of this clonotype. The rearrangement uses TRBV7-2 and TRBJ2-3; TRBD2 aligns across 11 bases. The CDR3 contains 16 residues. J lost 5 bases, V lost 7 bases, and 11 bases had no gene match. Germline lookup yields CDR1 SGHTA and CDR2 FQGNSA. Written as DNA, the CDR3 is TGTGCCAGCATCCACACTAGCGGGGGCTTCGGAGATACGCAGTATTTT. This encodes CASIHTSGGFGDTQYF.

This clonotype was counted only a few times. The rearrangement links TRBV29-1 to TRBJ2-3, with D unresolved. The V and J ends lost 2 bases and 2 bases respectively, with 2 bases between them. This CDR3 has 11 residues. Germline CDR1 SQVTM, CDR2 ANQGSEA. CDR3 amino acids: CSVEFTDTQYF. The CDR3 coding sequence is TGCAGCGTTGAATTCACAGATACGCAGTATTTT.

The chain uses TRBV2 and TRBJ2-5; TRBD2 might be the D (6 bases). Looked up from germline, CDR1 is SNHLY and CDR2 is FYNNEI. The CDR3 covers 14 residues. V was shortened by 8 bases and J by 7 bases, with 20 bases between the two germline ends. The CDR3 bases are TGTGCCAGCCCCCTTGGACGAGAGGAGGGGACCCAGTACTTC. It is translated as CASPLGREEGTQYF.

This clonotype has a single count. A much bigger clone sits one base away, suggesting this may be a read error. The CDR3 nucleotides read TGTACCAGCAGTCGGGGTGAGCAGTTCTTC. Residues: CTSSRGEQFF. This sequence joins TRBV2 and TRBJ2-1; D may be TRBD2 (5 bases). The CDR3 runs 10 residues. Germline loops: CDR1 SNHLY, CDR2 FYNNEI.

The rearrangement joins TRBV20-1 to TRBJ1-3; 7 bases match TRBD1. Germline trimming cut 2 bases from V and 8 bases from J; bases unmatched to any gene: 12. Germline V gene lookup returns CDR1 DFQATT and CDR2 SNEGSKA (reference sequence). This CDR3 has 15 amino acids. The CDR3 protein is CSARRATGYSDTIYF. The CDR3 DNA reads as TGCAGTGCTAGAAGAGCGACAGGGTATTCGGACACCATATATTTT.

The gene calls are TRBV6-2 or TRBV6-3 and TRBJ2-3; perhaps TRBD2 as D (5 bases). This CDR3 is 18 amino acids long. Germline lookup yields CDR1 MNHEY and CDR2 SVGEGT. V was pared by 2 bases and J by 2 bases, with 20 bases between. Here the CDR3 DNA reads TGTGCCAGCAGTTACACCCGGCGAACTAGGGCCCACACAGATACGCAGTATTTT. Translation gives CASSYTRRTRAHTDTQYF.

This clonotype occurred a few times. The rearrangement links TRBV7-2 to TRBJ2-4; D gene uncertain. V dropped 5 bases and J dropped 7 bases, with 15 bases sitting between them. Germline lookup yields CDR1 SGHTA and CDR2 FQGNSA. The CDR3 runs to 14 residues. The CDR3 DNA reads as TGTGCCAGCAGCGCGCCCCCTTTGGGGAACATTCAGTACTTC. Its protein is CASSAPPLGNIQYF.

About this clonotype itself: A clone one base away is much larger, so this may be a read error. The gene calls are TRBV20-1 and TRBJ1-5; a weak D match, TRBD1 (5 bases). The CDR3 contains 14 residues. Germline V gene data show CDR1 as DFQATT and CDR2 as SNEGSKA (reference sequence). Written as DNA, the CDR3 is TGCAATGCTAGGGGTAGCGCCCACAATCAGCCCCAGCATTTT. Protein: CNARGSAHNQPQHF.

V usage is TRBV6-2 or TRBV6-3 and J usage is TRBJ2-1, with D hard to call. This CDR3 is built from 13 residues. V gave up 5 bases and J gave up 4 bases, with 9 bases separating them. Germline V gene sequence: CDR1 MNHEY, CDR2 SVGEGT. CDR3 sequence (DNA): TGTGCCAGCAGTGACACCGGATACAATGAGCAGTTCTTC. It specifies CASSDTGYNEQFF.

The J gene is TRBJ2-7, the V gene TRBV29-1; unclear D gene. The J call may be incorrect, as the DNA end agrees better with TRBJ2-5. Germline CDR1 SQVTM, CDR2 ANQGSEA. The CDR3 contains 11 residues. CDR3 protein: CSINIQETQYF. The CDR3 DNA reads TGCAGCATCAACATACAGGAGACCCAGTACTTC.